The rows below give T cell receptor beta chains drawn from one sample of a study of shared clonotypes between healthy human individuals. Profiling relied on immunoSEQ multiplex PCR, and the TCRdb table lists in-frame clones only, not all of them. The data contain millions of clones, about 95% of them seen just once; the ten biggest clones take up 0.85% to 1.3%. The sequenced sample consisted of naive CD8+ T cells sorted from blood. These receptors were collected from a man aged 18 to 35 in good health. CDR3s include the opening cysteine and the closing phenylalanine or tryptophan. The order of the fields is CDR3 length, clone size, V gene, J gene, D gene, CDR3 protein, CDR3 DNA. D genes are given only for firm matches. Rows give clone size only sometimes, using once, few, many, or a class for an expanded clone.

12	-	TRBV7-9	TRBJ2-3	-	CASSPETDTQYF	TGTGCCAGCAGCCCGGAGACCGATACGCAGTATTTT
14	-	TRBV6-1	TRBJ2-2	-	CASSEGGSTGELFF	TGTGCCAGCAGTGAAGGTGGTAGCACCGGGGAGCTGTTTTTT
11	-	TRBV2	TRBJ2-2	-	CASTSSGELFF	TGTGCCAGCACTAGCTCCGGGGAGCTGTTTTTT
15	-	TRBV27	TRBJ2-7	TRBD1	CASSSPGQGSYEQYF	TGTGCCAGCAGTTCCCCGGGACAGGGGTCCTACGAGCAGTACTTC
16	-	TRBV5-1	TRBJ2-3	TRBD2	CASSSTSGRSTDTQYF	TGCGCCAGCAGCTCGACTAGCGGGAGAAGCACAGATACGCAGTATTTT
16	-	TRBV4-1	TRBJ2-2	-	CASSQSGTSGTGELFF	TGCGCCAGCAGCCAGTCCGGCACCAGCGGAACCGGGGAGCTGTTTTTT
17	-	TRBV5-4	TRBJ2-5	TRBD2	CASSSRTSGVPQETQYF	TGTGCCAGCAGTTCCCGGACTAGCGGGGTCCCCCAAGAGACCCAGTACTTC
15	-	TRBV4-3	TRBJ2-2	-	CASSQAASYTGELFF	TGCGCCAGCAGCCAAGCGGCTAGCTACACCGGGGAGCTGTTTTTT
15	once	TRBV6-5	TRBJ1-2	-	CASSVGRELGNGYTF	TGTGCCAGCAGTGTTGGACGGGAGTTAGGAAATGGCTACACCTTC
14	-	TRBV7-3	TRBJ1-1	-	CASSLSARGTEAFF	TGTGCCAGCAGCTTAAGTGCCCGGGGCACTGAAGCTTTCTTT
15	-	TRBV5-6	TRBJ2-1	TRBD2	CASSYQTSGYNEQFF	TGTGCCAGCAGCTACCAGACTAGCGGCTACAATGAGCAGTTCTTC
14	once	TRBV27	TRBJ2-7	TRBD1	CASSSRTGFGEQYF	TGTGCCAGCAGTTCGCGGACAGGGTTCGGCGAGCAGTACTTC
11	-	TRBV5-6	TRBJ1-5	-	CASSFDQPQHF	TGTGCCAGCAGCTTTGATCAGCCCCAGCATTTT
11	-	TRBV29-1	TRBJ1-1	-	CSLRPGAEAFF	TGCAGCTTGCGGCCGGGGGCTGAAGCTTTCTTT
13	-	TRBV25-1	TRBJ2-5	-	CASSVEGPETQYF	TGTGCCAGCAGTGTCGAAGGGCCAGAGACCCAGTACTTC
16	once	TRBV6-1	TRBJ2-2	-	CASSEAPAENTGELFF	TGTGCCAGCAGTGAAGCACCAGCGGAGAACACCGGGGAGCTGTTTTTT
17	-	TRBV6-1	TRBJ1-6	-	CASSGGVAAHNNSPLHF	TGTGCCAGCAGTGGGGGCGTAGCAGCCCATAATAATTCACCCCTCCACTTT
15	-	TRBV6-5	TRBJ1-1	-	CASSYSMTASGEAFF	TGTGCCAGCAGTTACTCGATGACAGCCTCCGGTGAAGCTTTCTTT
13	-	TRBV7-9	TRBJ2-1	-	CASSPVVSNEQFF	TGTGCCAGCAGCCCGGTGGTCAGCAATGAGCAGTTCTTC
14	-	TRBV28	TRBJ2-7	-	CASRGNRDSYEQYF	TGTGCCAGCAGGGGCAACAGAGACTCCTACGAGCAGTACTTC
13	-	TRBV5-6	TRBJ2-1	-	CASSPGSYNEQFF	TGTGCCAGCAGCCCGGGTTCCTACAATGAGCAGTTCTTC
11	-	TRBV5-1	TRBJ2-5	-	CASSFQETQYF	TGCGCCAGCAGCTTTCAAGAGACCCAGTACTTC
16	-	TRBV19	TRBJ2-3	-	CASSPEGLSSTDTQYF	TGTGCCAGTAGTCCAGAGGGGCTGTCTAGCACAGATACGCAGTATTTT
14	-	TRBV19	TRBJ1-1	TRBD1	CASSSTGDVTEAFF	TGTGCCAGTAGTAGCACAGGGGATGTCACTGAAGCTTTCTTT
14	-	TRBV6-1	TRBJ1-1	-	CASTFDGLNTEAFF	TGTGCCAGCACTTTCGACGGACTGAACACTGAAGCTTTCTTT
16	-	TRBV4-1	TRBJ1-4	TRBD1	CASRTAGTGYNEKLFF	TGCGCCAGCAGAACCGCCGGGACAGGGTATAATGAAAAACTGTTTTTT
14	-	TRBV27	TRBJ1-3	-	CASSLSVSGNTIYF	TGTGCCAGCAGTTTATCTGTCTCTGGAAACACCATATATTTT
11	-	TRBV6-1	TRBJ2-2	-	CASSDWSDMFF	TGTGCCAGCAGTGATTGGTCCGATATGTTTTTT
15	-	TRBV6-5	TRBJ2-1	-	CASSPPEGRWDEQFF	TGTGCCAGCAGTCCCCCGGAGGGACGTTGGGATGAGCAGTTCTTC
14	-	TRBV27	TRBJ2-2	TRBD2	CASSAGLAAGELFF	TGTGCCAGTTCAGCTGGACTAGCGGCCGGGGAGCTGTTTTTT
13	-	TRBV7-6	TRBJ2-7	TRBD1	CASSQRDSYEQYF	TGTGCCAGCAGCCAAAGGGACAGCTACGAGCAGTACTTC
14	-	TRBV19	TRBJ2-1	-	CASSLAGAYNEQFF	TGTGCCAGTAGTTTGGCGGGGGCTTACAATGAGCAGTTCTTC
14	once	TRBV2	TRBJ2-5	-	CASSEVAGRGTQYF	TGTGCCAGCAGTGAGGTCGCCGGGAGAGGGACCCAGTACTTC
14	-	TRBV7-9	TRBJ2-5	TRBD1	CASSHTGGQETQYF	TGTGCCAGCAGCCATACAGGGGGCCAAGAGACCCAGTACTTC
13	once	TRBV30	TRBJ1-1	TRBD1	CAWSVDRGTEAFF	TGTGCCTGGAGTGTCGACAGGGGGACTGAAGCTTTCTTT
16	-	TRBV5-1	TRBJ2-3	-	CASREGKTGWADTQYF	TGCGCCAGCAGGGAGGGGAAGACAGGTTGGGCAGATACGCAGTATTTT
14	-	TRBV2	TRBJ2-3	-	CASSYSESPDTQYF	TGTGCCAGCAGCTATAGCGAGAGTCCAGATACGCAGTATTTT
15	-	TRBV7-3	TRBJ2-3	-	CASSLIPVSTDTQYF	TGTGCCAGCAGCTTAATACCGGTCTCCACAGATACGCAGTATTTT
16	-	TRBV7-7	TRBJ2-1	-	CASSLALGGTYNEQFF	TGTGCTAGCAGCTTAGCGCTAGGGGGTACCTACAATGAGCAGTTCTTC
13	-	TRBV7-9	TRBJ1-5	-	CASSLEVGEPQHF	TGTGCCAGCAGCTTAGAAGTTGGAGAGCCCCAGCATTTT
12	-	TRBV29-1	TRBJ2-7	TRBD1	CSVKTGSYEQYF	TGCAGCGTTAAGACAGGGTCCTACGAGCAGTACTTC
15	-	TRBV27	TRBJ2-1	-	CASSQWYSSYNEQFF	TGTGCCAGCAGCCAATGGTATAGCTCCTACAATGAGCAGTTCTTC
18	once	TRBV28	TRBJ2-3	TRBD2	CASSLPSGLAATTDTQYF	TGTGCCAGCAGTTTACCCTCCGGACTAGCGGCAACCACAGATACGCAGTATTTT
16	-	TRBV4-3	TRBJ2-7	TRBD1	CASSQDTGTGVYEQYF	TGCGCCAGCAGCCAAGATACCGGGACAGGGGTCTACGAGCAGTACTTC
15	once	TRBV10-3	TRBJ2-1	-	CAISGGGASYNEQFF	TGTGCCATCAGTGGAGGCGGGGCGTCCTACAATGAGCAGTTCTTC
16	once	TRBV4-1	TRBJ1-4	-	CASSQEEGGRNEKLFF	TGCGCCAGCAGCCAAGAAGAAGGGGGACGGAATGAAAAACTGTTTTTT
11	-	TRBV13	TRBJ2-3	-	CASSSPDTQYF	TGTGCCAGCAGTTCCCCGGATACGCAGTATTTT
15	-	TRBV7-9	TRBJ1-4	TRBD1	CASSVGQGADEKLFF	TGTGCCAGCAGCGTGGGACAGGGGGCCGACGAAAAACTGTTTTTT
14	-	TRBV25-1	TRBJ2-7	-	CASSSEGGQDEQYF	TGTGCCAGCAGTTCTGAGGGGGGGCAGGACGAGCAGTACTTC
18	once	TRBV10-3	TRBJ2-3	TRBD2	CAISEPPGLAGSTDTQYF	TGTGCCATCAGTGAGCCCCCCGGGCTAGCGGGATCCACAGATACGCAGTATTTT
11	-	TRBV28	TRBJ2-3	-	CASSFTDTQYF	TGTGCCAGCAGCTTCACAGATACGCAGTATTTT